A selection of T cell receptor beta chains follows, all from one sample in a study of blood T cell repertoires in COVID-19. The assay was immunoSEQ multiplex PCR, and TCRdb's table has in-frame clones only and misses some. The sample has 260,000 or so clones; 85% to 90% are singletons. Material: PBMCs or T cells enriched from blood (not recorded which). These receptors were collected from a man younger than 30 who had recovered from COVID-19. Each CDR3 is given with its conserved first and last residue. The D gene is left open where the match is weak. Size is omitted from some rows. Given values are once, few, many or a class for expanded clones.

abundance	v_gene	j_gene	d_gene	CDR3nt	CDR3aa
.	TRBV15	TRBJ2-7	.	TGTGCCACCAGCAGAGATCGCGGTAGCGGCTCCTACGAGCAGTACTTC	CATSRDRGSGSYEQYF
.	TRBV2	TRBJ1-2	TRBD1	TGTGCCAGCAGTGAAGCAACAGGGGGGGGCTATGGCTACACCTTC	CASSEATGGGYGYTF
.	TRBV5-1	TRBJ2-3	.	TGCGCCAGCAGCTTGTTGGGCGGGGAGGTCGCAGATACGCAGTATTTT	CASSLLGGEVADTQYF
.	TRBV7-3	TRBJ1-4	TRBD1	TGTGCCAGCAGCTTAAAGGACAGGGCTAATGAAAAACTGTTTTTT	CASSLKDRANEKLFF
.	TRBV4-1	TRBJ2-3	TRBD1	TGCGCCAGCAGCCCTCTAGGGGCAGGGGGTCGGGATACGCAGTATTTT	CASSPLGAGGRDTQYF
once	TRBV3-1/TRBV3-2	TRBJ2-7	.	TGTGCCAGCAGCCGGGACGGGAGCTCCTACGAGCAGTACTTC	CASSRDGSSYEQYF
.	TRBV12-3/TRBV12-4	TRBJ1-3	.	TGTGCCAGCAGACCGAGCTCTGGAAACACCATATATTTT	CASRPSSGNTIYF
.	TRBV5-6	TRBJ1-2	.	TGTGCCAGCAGCGACGACAGGCTCCACAACTATGGCTACACCTTC	CASSDDRLHNYGYTF
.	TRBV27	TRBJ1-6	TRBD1	TGTGCCAGCAGTGCCCCCGGGACAGGCCCATATTCACCCCTCCACTTT	CASSAPGTGPYSPLHF
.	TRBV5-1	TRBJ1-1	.	TGCGCCAGCAGGCAGGGGTTGGACACTGAAGCTTTCTTT	CASRQGLDTEAFF
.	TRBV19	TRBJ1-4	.	TGTGCCAGTAGTATAGACGGCGGTTATGAAAAACTGTTTTTT	CASSIDGGYEKLFF
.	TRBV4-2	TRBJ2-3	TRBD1	TGTGCCAGCAGCCCGGACAGGGGGCAGACAGATACGCAGTATTTT	CASSPDRGQTDTQYF
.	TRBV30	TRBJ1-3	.	TGTGCCTGGACAGGGCTGGCGTTCGGAAACACCATATATTTT	CAWTGLAFGNTIYF
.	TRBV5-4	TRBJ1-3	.	TGTGCCAGCAGCTTGTATCCCCCCGCTGAGTCTGGAAACACCATATATTTT	CASSLYPPAESGNTIYF
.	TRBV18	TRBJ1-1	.	TGTGCCAGCTCACCAAGGGACACTGGGTTGGGGGAAGCTTTCTTT	CASSPRDTGLGEAFF
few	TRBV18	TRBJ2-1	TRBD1	TGTGCCAGCTCACCGGGACAGGGGACCTACAATGAGCAGTTCTTC	CASSPGQGTYNEQFF
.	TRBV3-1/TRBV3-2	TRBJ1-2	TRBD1	TGTGCCAGCAGCCAAGGGGACAGGTTCTATGGCTACACCTTC	CASSQGDRFYGYTF
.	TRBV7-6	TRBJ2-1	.	TGTGCCAGCAGCAACCCCTCAACCGGTCCGGACGGCGGGATGAGCTCCTACAATGAGCAGTTCTTC	CASSNPSTGPDGGMSSYNEQFF
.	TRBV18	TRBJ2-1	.	TGTGCCAGCTCACCAGTGAGTAGCGGAAACAATGAGCAGTTCTTC	CASSPVSSGNNEQFF
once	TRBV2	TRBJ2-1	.	TGTGCCAGCAGTGTAGAACGACTAGTTGGCGGGTTCTTC	CASSVERLVGGFF
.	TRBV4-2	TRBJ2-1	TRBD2	TGTGCCAGCAGCCCTGGACTAGCGGGGGGGCATGAGCAGTTCTTC	CASSPGLAGGHEQFF
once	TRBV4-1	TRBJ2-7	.	TGCGCCAGCAGCCAAGGGGCAGGACACTCCTACGAGCAGTACTTC	CASSQGAGHSYEQYF